This T cell receptor beta chain was observed in a study of cytomegalovirus exposure and HLA in healthy donors. This CDR3 is built from 15 residues. J was trimmed by 11 bases and V by 3 bases; bases with no gene match: 11. Germline V gene sequence: CDR1 SGHRS, CDR2 YFSETQ. Study-wide results and limits: Usually a TCR sequence was rare, but some public TCRs were found in many donors. Analysis was carried out at a later point, and it linked a missense DCLRE1C variant to TCR beta V- and J-gene trimming. A later analysis revealed that TCR association rates differed between HLA loci, peaking at DRB1 and bottoming out at HLA-C.

The PCR ran on 60 Vbeta and 13 Jbeta primers. Data came from immunoSEQ multiplex PCR; TCRdb stores just in-frame clones and leaves some out. Among 200,000 or so clones listed, over 65% were seen once. As regards this clone: The antigen is undetermined.

The TCR was taken from a man aged 40-49 years in good health and CMV-seronegative. The specimen sequenced was PBMCs. The chain carries TRBV5-1 and TRBJ2-3, with 11 bases identical to TRBD2. The CDR3 protein is CASSSTTSGRFQQYF. The CDR3 DNA sequence: TGCGCCAGCAGCTCCACAACTAGCGGGAGATTTCAGCAGTATTTT. Filled out from reference TRBV5-1 and TRBJ2-3, the complete variable domain reads KAGVTQTPRYLIKTRGQQVTLSCSPISGHRSVSWYQQTPGQGLQFLFEYFSETQRNKGNFPGRFSGRQFSNSRSEMNVSTLELGDSALYLCASSSTTSGRFQQYFGPGTRLTVL.